The clone carrying this TCR beta chain was seen a handful of times. What it recognizes is unknown. The data derive from a study of T-cell memory formation after mild COVID-19. Study outcomes and limitations: In pre-infection memory, a portion of responding clones appeared, which suggested that cross-reactive memory joined. Proof of SARS-CoV-2 specificity was absent for the second-wave clones that crested on day 37.

Germline-derived CDR1 and CDR2 are SGHTA and FQGNSA. The CDR3 totals 16 residues. The V segment lost 1 base and the J segment 0 bases; nucleotides outside the gene matches: 1. TCRdb re-derived calls from the 5' RACE reads in MiXCR, one entry per CDR3 protein. The sample contains approximately 240,000 distinct CDR3 sequences, over 15% of which appear only once. This clonotype was sampled from a man younger than 35 who had mild COVID-19 (a few samples of this study predate the infection). Cell type and time point are not known. Material: PBMCs or a T cell subset sorted from them (not recorded which). The gene calls are TRBV7-2 and TRBJ2-2, with TRBD1 identical over 8 bases. CDR3 coding DNA: TGTGCCAGCAGCTTAGGGACAGGGACGAACACCGGGGAGCTGTTTTTT. It specifies CASSLGTGTNTGELFF.